These 5 T cell receptor beta chains were all obtained from the same sample, sequenced in a study of cytomegalovirus exposure and HLA in healthy donors. Researchers ran the PCR with 60 Vbeta and 13 Jbeta primers. Clones were sequenced by immunoSEQ multiplex PCR, and TCRdb holds only the in-frame ones, with some missing. This table has 85,000 to 100,000 clones, more than 65% appearing once. Material for sequencing was PBMCs. Source of these receptors: a girl aged 2-10 years in good health and CMV-seropositive.

This clone has only one observation. The chain has TRBV5-1 and TRBJ1-4; TRBD1 is a possible D gene (5 bases). The ends were cut back, 0 bases at V and 3 bases at J, with 9 bases in the middle. CDR1 is SGHRS, CDR2 YFSETQ, per germline. This CDR3 comprises 15 residues. Written as DNA, the CDR3 is TGCGCCAGCAGCTTGGGACAGAAGCCTAATGAAAAACTGTTTTTT. Translating gives CASSLGQKPNEKLFF.

V usage is TRBV7-3 and J usage is TRBJ2-7, with TRBD2 identical over 9 bases. With 0 bases clipped from V and 8 bases from J, the junction kept 11 bases outside the gene matches. Germline V gene data show CDR1 as SGHTA and CDR2 as FQGTGA. This CDR3 has 16 amino acids. DNA for the CDR3: TGTGCCAGCAGCTTAACCGGAGTAGCGGGAGTCGCACAGCAGTACTTC. Translation gives CASSLTGVAGVAQQYF.

The CDR3, as DNA: TGTGCCAGCAGCTTATTGCAGGGGGGAACTGAAGCTTTCTTT. Translating gives CASSLLQGGTEAFF. The chain joins TRBV7-6 to TRBJ1-1; 7 nucleotides match TRBD1. CDR1 is SGHVS and CDR2 is FNYEAQ in the germline V gene. The junction had 5 bases not matched to a gene; V was cut back by 2 bases and J by 5 bases. This CDR3 is built from 14 residues.

V is TRBV13 and J is TRBJ2-7; 8 bases match TRBD2. J was trimmed by 5 bases and V by 5 bases; bases with no gene match: 11. The CDR3 consists of 15 residues. Germline V gene lookup returns CDR1 PRHDT and CDR2 FYEKMQ (reference sequence). CDR3 sequence reads: CASSPPSGGGNEQYF. As DNA, the CDR3 is TGTGCCAGCAGCCCCCCGAGCGGGGGTGGTAACGAGCAGTACTTC.

The chain employs TRBV18 and TRBJ1-1; D not resolved. The CDR3 length is 15 residues. CDR1 is KGHSH, CDR2 LQKENI, per germline. The V and J ends lost 2 bases and 2 bases respectively, with 12 bases between them. CDR3 residues: CASSPSGPDNTEAFF. In DNA form, the CDR3 reads TGTGCCAGCTCACCAAGCGGCCCCGATAACACTGAAGCTTTCTTT.